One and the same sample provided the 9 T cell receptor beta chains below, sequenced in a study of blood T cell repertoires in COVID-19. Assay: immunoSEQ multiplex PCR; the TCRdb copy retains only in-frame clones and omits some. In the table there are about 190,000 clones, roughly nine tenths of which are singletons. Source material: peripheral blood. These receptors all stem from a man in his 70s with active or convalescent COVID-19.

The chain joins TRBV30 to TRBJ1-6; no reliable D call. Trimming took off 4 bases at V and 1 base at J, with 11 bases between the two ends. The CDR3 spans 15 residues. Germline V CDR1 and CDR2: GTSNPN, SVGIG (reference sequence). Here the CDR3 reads CAWNPSGSYNSPLHF. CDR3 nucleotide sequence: TGTGCCTGGAACCCATCCGGGTCCTATAATTCACCCCTCCACTTT.

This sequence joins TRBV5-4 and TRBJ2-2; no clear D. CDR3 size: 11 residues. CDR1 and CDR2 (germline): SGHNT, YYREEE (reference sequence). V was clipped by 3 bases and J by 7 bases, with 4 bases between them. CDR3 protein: CASSYGGELFF. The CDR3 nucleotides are TGTGCCAGCAGCTACGGCGGGGAGCTGTTTTTT.

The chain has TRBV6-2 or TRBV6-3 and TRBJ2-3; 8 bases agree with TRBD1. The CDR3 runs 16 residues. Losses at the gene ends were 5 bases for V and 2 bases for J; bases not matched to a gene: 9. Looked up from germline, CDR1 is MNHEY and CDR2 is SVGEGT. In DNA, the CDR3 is TGTGCCAGCAGTCCCTACAGGGGGGTATCCACAGATACGCAGTATTTT. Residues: CASSPYRGVSTDTQYF.

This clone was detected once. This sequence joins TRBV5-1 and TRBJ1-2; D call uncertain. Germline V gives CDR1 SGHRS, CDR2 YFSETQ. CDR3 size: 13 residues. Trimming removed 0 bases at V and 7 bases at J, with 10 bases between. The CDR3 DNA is TGCGCCAGCAGCTTGGCAGGATTGAGTGGCTACACCTTC. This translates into CASSLAGLSGYTF.

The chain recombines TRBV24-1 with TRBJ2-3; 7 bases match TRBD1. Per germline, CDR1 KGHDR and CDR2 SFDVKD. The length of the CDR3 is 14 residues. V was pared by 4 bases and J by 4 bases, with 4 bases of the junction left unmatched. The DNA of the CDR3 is TGTGCCACCAGTGACCTGACAGGGCCAGATACGCAGTATTTT. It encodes CATSDLTGPDTQYF.

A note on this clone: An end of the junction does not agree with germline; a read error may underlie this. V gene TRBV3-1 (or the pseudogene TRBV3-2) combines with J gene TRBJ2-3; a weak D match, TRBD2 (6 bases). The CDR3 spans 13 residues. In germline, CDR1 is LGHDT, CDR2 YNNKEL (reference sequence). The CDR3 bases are TGCCATCCGGGACTGCCCTTGTACGATACGCAGTATTTT. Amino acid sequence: CHPGLPLYDTQYF.

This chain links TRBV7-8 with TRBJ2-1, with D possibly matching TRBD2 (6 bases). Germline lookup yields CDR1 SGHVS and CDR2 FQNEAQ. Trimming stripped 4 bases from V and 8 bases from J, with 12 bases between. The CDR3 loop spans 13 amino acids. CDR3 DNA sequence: TGTGCCAGCAGCTACGGGAGTTTATATGAGCAGTTCTTC. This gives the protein CASSYGSLYEQFF.

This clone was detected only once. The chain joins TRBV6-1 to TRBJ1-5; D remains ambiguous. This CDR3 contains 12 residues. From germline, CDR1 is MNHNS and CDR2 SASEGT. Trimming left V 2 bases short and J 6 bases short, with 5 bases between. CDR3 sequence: CASSERAQPQHF. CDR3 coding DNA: TGTGCCAGCAGTGAAAGAGCTCAGCCCCAGCATTTT.

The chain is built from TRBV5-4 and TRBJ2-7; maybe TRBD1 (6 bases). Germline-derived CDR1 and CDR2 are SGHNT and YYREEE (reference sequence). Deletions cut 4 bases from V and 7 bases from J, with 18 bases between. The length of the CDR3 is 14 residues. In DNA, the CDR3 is TGTGCCAGCAGCGTACCGAGTCGGCAGGGGGAGCAGTACTTC. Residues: CASSVPSRQGEQYF.